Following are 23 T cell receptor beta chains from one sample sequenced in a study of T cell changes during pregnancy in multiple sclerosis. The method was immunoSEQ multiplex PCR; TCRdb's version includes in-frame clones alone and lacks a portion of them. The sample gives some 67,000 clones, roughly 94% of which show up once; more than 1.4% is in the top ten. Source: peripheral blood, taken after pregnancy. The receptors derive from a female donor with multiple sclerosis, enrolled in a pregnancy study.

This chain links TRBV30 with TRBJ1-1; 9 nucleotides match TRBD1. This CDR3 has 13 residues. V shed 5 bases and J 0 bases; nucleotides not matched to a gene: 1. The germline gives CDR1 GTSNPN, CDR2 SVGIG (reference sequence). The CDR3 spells CAWYRGLNTEAFF. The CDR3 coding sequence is TGTGCCTGGTACAGGGGGCTGAACACTGAAGCTTTCTTT.

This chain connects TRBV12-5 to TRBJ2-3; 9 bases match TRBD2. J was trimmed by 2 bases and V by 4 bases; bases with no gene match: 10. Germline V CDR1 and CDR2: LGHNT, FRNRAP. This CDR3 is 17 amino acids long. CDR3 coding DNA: TGTGCTAGTGGTTCCGAGGGGGGACTAGCCTACACAGATACGCAGTATTTT. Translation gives CASGSEGGLAYTDTQYF. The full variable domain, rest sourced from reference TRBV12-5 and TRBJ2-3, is DARVTQTPRHKVTEMGQEVTMRCQPILGHNTVFWYRQTMMQGLELLAYFRNRAPLDDSGMPKDRFSAEMPDATLATLKIQPSEPRDSAVYFCASGSEGGLAYTDTQYFGPGTRLTVL.

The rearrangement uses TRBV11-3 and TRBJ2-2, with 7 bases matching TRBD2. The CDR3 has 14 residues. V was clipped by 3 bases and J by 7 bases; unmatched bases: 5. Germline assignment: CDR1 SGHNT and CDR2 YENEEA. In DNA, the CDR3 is TGTGCCAGCAGCTTGGGAGGGAGTTACGGGGAGCTGTTTTTT. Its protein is CASSLGGSYGELFF. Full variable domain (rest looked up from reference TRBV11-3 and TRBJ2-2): EAGVVQSPRYKIIEKKQPVAFWCNPISGHNTLYWYLQNLGQGPELLIRYENEEAVDDSQLPKDRFSAERLKGVDSTLKIQPAELGDSAVYLCASSLGGSYGELFFGEGSRLTVL.

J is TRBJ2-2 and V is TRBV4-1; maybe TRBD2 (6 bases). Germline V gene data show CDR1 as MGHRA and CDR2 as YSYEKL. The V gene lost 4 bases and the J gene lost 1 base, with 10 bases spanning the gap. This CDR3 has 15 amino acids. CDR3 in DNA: TGCGCCAGCAGCCGAACTAGCTTGAACACCGGGGAGCTGTTTTTT. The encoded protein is CASSRTSLNTGELFF.

The CDR3, as DNA: TGTGCCAGCGACACCTCCGGGGTCGGTAGGAACACTGAAGCTTTCTTT. This gives the protein CASDTSGVGRNTEAFF. The chain carries TRBV28 and TRBJ1-1; D uncertain. The CDR3 runs to 16 residues. V lost 8 bases, J lost 1 base, and 20 bases lay in between. Germline lookup yields CDR1 MDHEN and CDR2 SYDVKM.

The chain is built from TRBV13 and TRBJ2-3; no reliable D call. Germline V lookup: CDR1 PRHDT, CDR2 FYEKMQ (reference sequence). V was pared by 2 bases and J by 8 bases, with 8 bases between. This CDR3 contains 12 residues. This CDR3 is CASSLRGVTQYF. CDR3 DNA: TGTGCCAGCAGCTTAAGAGGAGTTACGCAGTATTTT.

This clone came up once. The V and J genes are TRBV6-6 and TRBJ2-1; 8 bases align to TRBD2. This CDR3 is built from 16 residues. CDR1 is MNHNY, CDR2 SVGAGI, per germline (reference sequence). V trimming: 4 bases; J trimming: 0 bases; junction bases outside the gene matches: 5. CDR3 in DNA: TGTGCCAGCAGTTCACATAGCGGGAACTCCTACAATGAGCAGTTCTTC. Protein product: CASSSHSGNSYNEQFF.

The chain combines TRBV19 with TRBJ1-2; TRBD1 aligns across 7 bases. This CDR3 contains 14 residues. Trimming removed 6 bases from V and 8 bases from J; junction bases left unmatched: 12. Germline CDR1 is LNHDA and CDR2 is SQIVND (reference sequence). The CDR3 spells CASSVTGTPVGYTF. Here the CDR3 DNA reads TGTGCCAGTAGCGTGACAGGGACACCTGTCGGCTACACCTTC.

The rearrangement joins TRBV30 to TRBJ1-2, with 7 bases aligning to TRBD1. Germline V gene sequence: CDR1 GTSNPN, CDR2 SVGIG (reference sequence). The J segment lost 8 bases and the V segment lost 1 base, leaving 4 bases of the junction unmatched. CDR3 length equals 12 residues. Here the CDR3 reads CAWSETGRGYTF. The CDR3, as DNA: TGTGCCTGGAGTGAGACAGGGCGAGGCTACACCTTC.

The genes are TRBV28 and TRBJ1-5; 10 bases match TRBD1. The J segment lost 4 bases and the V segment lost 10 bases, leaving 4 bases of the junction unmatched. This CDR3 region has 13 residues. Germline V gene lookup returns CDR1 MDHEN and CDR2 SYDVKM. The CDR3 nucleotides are TGTGCCACCCGGACAGGGGGGAATCAGCCCCAGCATTTT. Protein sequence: CATRTGGNQPQHF.

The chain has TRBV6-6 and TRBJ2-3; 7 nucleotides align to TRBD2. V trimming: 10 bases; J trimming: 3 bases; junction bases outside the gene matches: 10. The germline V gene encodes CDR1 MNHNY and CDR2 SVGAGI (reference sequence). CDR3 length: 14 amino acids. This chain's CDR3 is CATGGHEGTDTQYF. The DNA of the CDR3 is TGTGCCACGGGAGGTCACGAGGGTACAGATACGCAGTATTTT.

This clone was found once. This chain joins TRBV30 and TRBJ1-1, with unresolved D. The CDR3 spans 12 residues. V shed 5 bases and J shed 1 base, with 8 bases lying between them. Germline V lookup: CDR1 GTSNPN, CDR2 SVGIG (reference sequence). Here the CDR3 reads CAWLQENTEAFF. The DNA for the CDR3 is TGTGCCTGGCTGCAGGAGAACACTGAAGCTTTCTTT. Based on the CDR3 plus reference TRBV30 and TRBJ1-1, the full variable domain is SQTIHQWPATLVQPVGSPLSLECTVEGTSNPNLYWYRQAAGRGLQLLFYSVGIGQISSEVPQNLSASRPQDRQFILSSKKLLLSDSGFYLCAWLQENTEAFFGQGTRLTVV.

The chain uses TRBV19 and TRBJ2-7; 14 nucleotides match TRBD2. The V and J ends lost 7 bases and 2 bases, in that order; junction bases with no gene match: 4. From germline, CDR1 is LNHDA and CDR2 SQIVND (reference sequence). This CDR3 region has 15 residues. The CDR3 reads CASTAGLAGAYEQYF. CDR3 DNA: TGTGCCAGTACCGCGGGACTAGCGGGGGCCTACGAGCAGTACTTC.

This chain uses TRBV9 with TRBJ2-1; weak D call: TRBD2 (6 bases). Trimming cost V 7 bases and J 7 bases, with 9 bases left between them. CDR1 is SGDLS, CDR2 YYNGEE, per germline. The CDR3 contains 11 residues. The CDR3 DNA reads TGTGCCAGCTCCGCGGGGAATGAGCAGTTCTTC. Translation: CASSAGNEQFF.

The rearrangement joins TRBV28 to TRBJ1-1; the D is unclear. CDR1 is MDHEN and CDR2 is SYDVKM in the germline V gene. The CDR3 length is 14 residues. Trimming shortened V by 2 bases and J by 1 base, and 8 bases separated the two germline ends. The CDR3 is CASSLHGKNTEAFF. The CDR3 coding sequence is TGTGCCAGCAGTTTACACGGGAAGAACACTGAAGCTTTCTTT.

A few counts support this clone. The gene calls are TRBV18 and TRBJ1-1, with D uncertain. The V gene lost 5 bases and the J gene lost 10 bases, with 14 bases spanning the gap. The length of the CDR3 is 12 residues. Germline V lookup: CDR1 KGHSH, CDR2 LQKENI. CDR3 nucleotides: TGTGCCAGCTCAAAGGTGCGGGAAGTAGCTTTCTTT. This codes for CASSKVREVAFF.

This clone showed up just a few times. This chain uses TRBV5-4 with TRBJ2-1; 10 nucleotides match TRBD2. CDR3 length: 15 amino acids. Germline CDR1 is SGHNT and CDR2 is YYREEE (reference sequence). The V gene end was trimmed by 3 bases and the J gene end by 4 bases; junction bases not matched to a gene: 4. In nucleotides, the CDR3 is TGTGCCAGCAGCTCCCTAGCGGGGGTATACAATGAGCAGTTCTTC. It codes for CASSSLAGVYNEQFF.

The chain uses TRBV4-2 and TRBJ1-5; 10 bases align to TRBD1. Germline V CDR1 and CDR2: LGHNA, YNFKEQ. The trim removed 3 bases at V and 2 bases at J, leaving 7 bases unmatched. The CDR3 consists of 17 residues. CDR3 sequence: CASSQGGTGDRNQPQHF. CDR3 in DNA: TGTGCCAGCAGCCAGGGTGGGACAGGGGATCGCAATCAGCCCCAGCATTTT.

CDR3: CASSQDIQGEDAEAFF. CDR3 DNA sequence: TGCGCCAGCAGCCAAGATATCCAGGGCGAGGACGCTGAAGCTTTCTTT. The chain couples TRBV4-3 to TRBJ1-1, with a possible D match to TRBD1 (5 bases). V was cut by 0 bases and J by 6 bases, with 17 bases left in between. From germline, CDR1 is LGHNA and CDR2 YSLEER. The CDR3 spans 16 residues.

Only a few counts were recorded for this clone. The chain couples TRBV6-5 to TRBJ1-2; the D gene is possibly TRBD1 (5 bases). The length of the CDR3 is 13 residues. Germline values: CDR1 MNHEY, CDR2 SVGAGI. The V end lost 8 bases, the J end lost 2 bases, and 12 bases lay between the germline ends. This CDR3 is CASYSTVNYGYTF. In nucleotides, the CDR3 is TGTGCCAGCTATTCGACAGTCAACTATGGCTACACCTTC.

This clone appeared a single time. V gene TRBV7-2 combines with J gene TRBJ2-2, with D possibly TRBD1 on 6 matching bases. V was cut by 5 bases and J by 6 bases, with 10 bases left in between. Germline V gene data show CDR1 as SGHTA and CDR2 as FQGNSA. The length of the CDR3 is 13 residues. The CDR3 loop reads CASSKQGSGELFF. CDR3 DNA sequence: TGTGCCAGCAGCAAACAGGGATCCGGGGAGCTGTTTTTT.

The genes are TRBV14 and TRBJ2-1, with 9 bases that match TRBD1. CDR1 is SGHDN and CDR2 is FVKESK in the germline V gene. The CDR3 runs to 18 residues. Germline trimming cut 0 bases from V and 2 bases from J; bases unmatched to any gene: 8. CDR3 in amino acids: CASSQDKGQGTPYNEQFF. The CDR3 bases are TGTGCCAGCAGCCAAGATAAGGGACAGGGTACCCCCTACAATGAGCAGTTCTTC.

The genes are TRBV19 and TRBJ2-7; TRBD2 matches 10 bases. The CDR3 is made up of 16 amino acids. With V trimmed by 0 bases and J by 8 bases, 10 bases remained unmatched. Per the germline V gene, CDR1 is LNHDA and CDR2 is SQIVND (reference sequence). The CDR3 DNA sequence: TGTGCCAGTAGTATAGACCCTTTAGCGGGAGGAGTTAAGCAGTACTTC. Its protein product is CASSIDPLAGGVKQYF. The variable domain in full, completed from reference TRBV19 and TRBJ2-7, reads DGGITQSPKYLFRKEGQNVTLSCEQNLNHDAMYWYRQDPGQGLRLIYYSQIVNDFQKGDIAEGYSVSREKKESFPLTVTSAQKNPTAFYLCASSIDPLAGGVKQYFGPGTRLTVT.